Below, 19 T cell receptor beta chains from the same sample are listed, as sequenced in a study of human T cells and chemical hapten exposure. As for time point: patch test 3, about 24 weeks after DPC sensitization. As to treatment: therapeutic diphenylcyclopropenone sensitization with weekly scalp DPC. One entry per CDR3 protein results from TCRdb running MiXCR on the RACE reads. The sample holds around 200,000 distinct CDR3 sequences, approximately 26% seen once. The sequencing here drew on whole blood, taken in connection with sensitization to the hapten diphenylcyclopropenone (DPC). The source of these receptors is a woman aged 35 to 49 with alopecia areata. Some clones in this sample may be carry-over from other donors' samples.

The genes are TRBV5-6 and TRBJ1-2; D unclear. There are 14 residues in the CDR3. V lost 2 bases and J lost 8, with 16 bases in between. CDR1 and CDR2 from the germline V gene are SGHDT and YYEEEE. CDR3 amino acids: CASSFYFWEGGYTF. CDR3 coding DNA: TGTGCCAGCAGCTTCTACTTTTGGGAGGGCGGCTACACCTTC.

This clonotype was seen ten or more times. CDR3 in amino acids: CASSSGAGGARNSPLHF. Written as DNA, the CDR3 is TGTGCCAGCAGTTCAGGTGCAGGCGGGGCGCGAAATTCACCCCTCCACTTT. The chain combines TRBV27 with TRBJ1-6; tentative D call: TRBD1 (5 bases). The germline gives CDR1 MNHEY, CDR2 SMNVEV (reference sequence). Trimming took 4 bases from V and 7 from J, leaving 20 bases between them. The CDR3 is made up of 17 amino acids.

This clonotype was seen a few times. The V and J genes are TRBV6-2 or TRBV6-3 and TRBJ2-5; 8 bases agree with TRBD1. Germline CDR1 is MNHEY and CDR2 is SVGEGT. Losses at the gene ends were 9 bases for V and 4 bases for J; bases not matched to a gene: 13. This CDR3 is 15 amino acids long. For the CDR3, the DNA is TGTGCCAGTTTGCCGGGACAGGCCTACAGAGAGACCCAGTACTTC. Translated: CASLPGQAYRETQYF.

This clonotype was recorded at least ten times. The V gene is TRBV5-5, the J gene TRBJ1-5, with a tentative D call TRBD1 (6 bases). CDR1 and CDR2 (germline): SGHKS, YYEKEE (reference sequence). The ends were cut back, 0 bases at V and 5 bases at J, with 9 bases in the middle. The CDR3 is 14 amino acids. The CDR3 nucleotides are TGTGCCAGCAGCTTGGGACAGGTAGATCAGCCCCAGCATTTT. Translation gives CASSLGQVDQPQHF.

The genes are TRBV9 and TRBJ2-1; 11 positions agree with TRBD2. Germline V CDR1 and CDR2: SGDLS, YYNGEE. V dropped 0 bases and J dropped 4; count of bases not matched to a gene: 12. The CDR3 extends over 19 amino acids. The chain's CDR3 is CASSVVDLAGGSGYNEQFF. Written as DNA, the CDR3 is TGTGCCAGCAGCGTAGTCGACCTAGCGGGAGGATCAGGTTACAATGAGCAGTTCTTC.

This clonotype was picked up many times. The CDR3, as DNA: TGTGCCAGCAATTCAGGGGGGGGAGCGGACATTCAGTACTTC. This sequence encodes CASNSGGGADIQYF. This chain uses TRBV7-9 with TRBJ2-4; D is possibly TRBD1 or TRBD2 (7 bases each). Between the trimmed V and J ends, which lost 7 bases and 8 bases, there was a span of 18 bases. CDR1 is SEHNR and CDR2 is FQNEAQ in the germline V gene (reference sequence). The CDR3 is made up of 14 amino acids.

The rearrangement joins TRBV20-1 to TRBJ2-1; 8 bases are a match to TRBD2. This CDR3 is built from 14 residues. The junction had 13 bases not matched to a gene; V was cut back by 0 bases and J by 15 bases. Germline loops: CDR1 DFQATT, CDR2 SNEGSKA (reference sequence). This CDR3 reads CSARDEKAGGGRFF. As DNA, the CDR3 is TGCAGTGCTAGAGATGAGAAGGCGGGAGGTGGTAGGTTCTTC.

This clonotype was recorded a few times. The V and J genes are TRBV12-3 or TRBV12-4 and TRBJ2-7; D is perhaps TRBD2 (6 bases). V lost 9 bases, J lost 6 bases, and 15 bases lay in between. CDR3 length: 12 amino acids. CDR3 sequence: CASSAWEAEQYF. CDR3 coding DNA: TGTGCCAGTAGTGCGTGGGAGGCCGAGCAGTACTTC.

V usage is TRBV7-2 and J usage is TRBJ2-7; tentative D call: TRBD2 (6 bases). Germline CDR1 and CDR2: SGHTA and FQGNSA. The CDR3 runs to 15 residues. V was clipped by 4 bases and J by 1 base, with 14 bases between them. CDR3 sequence reads: CASSWSGSSSYEQYF. The CDR3 DNA follows: TGTGCCAGCAGCTGGAGCGGGTCCTCTTCCTACGAGCAGTACTTC.

This chain's CDR3 is CASSPTSGGQETQYF. DNA for the CDR3: TGTGCCAGCAGCCCTACTAGCGGGGGTCAAGAGACCCAGTACTTC. The rearrangement links TRBV7-3 to TRBJ2-5; 11 bases align to TRBD2. Germline V lookup: CDR1 SGHTA, CDR2 FQGTGA. The CDR3 is 15 residues long. V trimming: 5 bases; J trimming: 2 bases; junction bases outside the gene matches: 4.

This clonotype was seen more than once but under ten times. This rearrangement joins TRBV7-8 to TRBJ2-6; D is unclear. Germline V gene data show CDR1 as SGHVS and CDR2 as FQNEAQ. With 6 bases removed from V and 0 bases from J, the gap between germline ends came to 12 bases. This CDR3 comprises 16 residues. The chain's CDR3 is CASRTSATSGANVLTF. The CDR3 DNA follows: TGTGCCAGCAGAACTTCGGCCACCTCTGGGGCCAACGTCCTGACTTTC.

V gene TRBV2 combines with J gene TRBJ2-7, with D possibly being TRBD2 (5 bases). The germline V gene encodes CDR1 SNHLY and CDR2 FYNNEI. V was pared by 6 bases and J by 3 bases, with 9 bases between. The CDR3 loop spans 12 amino acids. The CDR3 region has the DNA TGTGCCAGCAGGGGCGGGTTCTACGAGCAGTACTTC. Translation gives CASRGGFYEQYF. Complete variable domain (other parts from reference TRBV2 and TRBJ2-7): EPEVTQTPSHQVTQMGQEVILRCVPISNHLYFYWYRQILGQKVEFLVSFYNNEISEKSEIFDDQFSVERPDGSNFTLKIRSTKLEDSAMYFCASRGGFYEQYFGPGTRLTVT.

The V and J genes are TRBV28 and TRBJ1-6; 11 bases are shared with TRBD1. Germline lookup yields CDR1 MDHEN and CDR2 SYDVKM. The V gene end was trimmed by 5 bases and the J gene end by 4 bases; junction bases not matched to a gene: 10. The CDR3 has 18 amino acids. CDR3 coding DNA: TGTGCCAGCAGTAAAGGACAGGGGGCGGGTTGGTATAATTCACCCCTCCACTTT. Translating gives CASSKGQGAGWYNSPLHF. The full variable domain, rest sourced from reference TRBV28 and TRBJ1-6, is DVKVTQSSRYLVKRTGEKVFLECVQDMDHENMFWYRQDPGLGLRLIYFSYDVKMKEKGDIPEGYSVSREKKERFSLILESASTNQTSMYLCASSKGQGAGWYNSPLHFGNGTRLTVT.

This chain uses TRBV15 with TRBJ1-1; tentative D call: TRBD1 (6 bases). Between the trimmed V and J ends, which lost 1 base and 4 bases, there was a span of 13 bases. Germline V gene lookup returns CDR1 LNHNV and CDR2 YYDKDF (reference sequence). The CDR3 runs to 15 residues. The CDR3 protein is CATSRVMGASTEAFF. CDR3 sequence (DNA): TGTGCCACCAGCAGAGTGATGGGGGCGAGCACTGAAGCTTTCTTT.

This clonotype has only a few counts. J is TRBJ2-5 and V is TRBV7-2; 10 nucleotides agree with TRBD2. This CDR3 spans 18 amino acids. The ends lost 1 base at V and 0 bases at J; junction bases unmatched: 8. CDR1 and CDR2 from the germline V gene are SGHTA and FQGNSA. The CDR3 nucleotides are TGTGCCAGCAGCTTAGTTTCAGCGGGAGGGGCGTACCAAGAGACCCAGTACTTC. This encodes CASSLVSAGGAYQETQYF. Filled out from reference TRBV7-2 and TRBJ2-5, the complete variable domain reads GAGVSQSPSNKVTEKGKDVELRCDPISGHTALYWYRQSLGQGLEFLIYFQGNSAPDKSGLPSDRFSAERTGGSVSTLTIQRTQQEDSAVYLCASSLVSAGGAYQETQYFGPGTRLLVL.

The V call is TRBV20-1, the J call TRBJ1-1; D gene uncertain. Germline CDR1 and CDR2: DFQATT and SNEGSKA (reference sequence). V was cut by 0 bases and J by 1 base, with 12 bases left in between. This CDR3 has 15 residues. The CDR3 here is CSARDRDSANTEAFF. The CDR3 DNA is TGCAGTGCTAGAGATCGCGACTCCGCGAACACTGAAGCTTTCTTT.

This clonotype occurred once. One end of the junction varies from germline; a read error may be responsible. The chain combines TRBV7-2 with TRBJ2-1, with D perhaps TRBD2 (6 bases). Germline CDR1 reads SGHTA; CDR2 reads FQGNSA. CDR3 length: 18 residues. DNA of the CDR3: TGTGCCGGCAGCTTAGGGACCCAAGGAGGGCGAACGGGCAATGAGCAGTTCTTC. Translation: CAGSLGTQGGRTGNEQFF.

The rearrangement joins TRBV7-9 to TRBJ2-7; D call uncertain. Germline CDR1 SEHNR, CDR2 FQNEAQ (reference sequence). This CDR3 has 12 amino acids. V dropped 7 bases and J dropped 0 bases, with 7 bases sitting between them. CDR3 region: CASMESSYEQYF. CDR3 coding DNA: TGTGCCAGCATGGAGAGCTCCTACGAGCAGTACTTC.

The V call is TRBV7-3, the J call TRBJ2-6; a possible D gene is TRBD2 (5 bases). The germline V gene encodes CDR1 SGHTA and CDR2 FQGTGA. The CDR3 contains 15 residues. V shed 5 bases and J shed 1 base, with 9 bases lying between them. In DNA, the CDR3 is TGTGCCAGCAGCCCCGGACTTTCTGGGGCCAACGTCCTGACTTTC. This gives the protein CASSPGLSGANVLTF.